This record concerns one TCR beta chain sequence. The sample belongs to a study of blood T cell repertoires in COVID-19. Study summary: Acute-phase and convalescent COVID-19 samples originated in the United States, Italy and Spain.

As processed by the authors: Estimates of nucleated cell counts were drawn from the amplification of reference gene primers. The assay was immunoSEQ multiplex PCR, and TCRdb's table has in-frame clones only and misses some. Clone size and the V and J calls come from that table; the DNA yielded D and trimming. The table has more than 20,000 clones, around 86% seen once; the top ten hold more than 25%. Germline values: CDR1 SEHNR, CDR2 FQNEAQ (reference sequence). Trimming cost V 5 bases and J 0 bases; bases outside gene matches: 6. The CDR3 is 18 residues long. The sequence was collected from a human donor with active COVID-19. The donor label of this sample is uncertain. The rearrangement joins TRBV7-9 to TRBJ2-6; 11 bases line up with TRBD1. Material: peripheral blood. The DNA of the CDR3 is TGTGCCAGCAGCCACCCGGGACAGGGGGACTCTGGGGCCAACGTCCTGACTTTC. Translating gives CASSHPGQGDSGANVLTF. The entire variable domain, with the rest obtained from reference TRBV7-9 and TRBJ2-6, is as follows: DTGVSQNPRHKITKRGQNVTFRCDPISEHNRLYWYRQTLGQGPEFLTYFQNEAQLEKSRLLSDRFSAERPKGSFSTLEIQRTEQGDSAMYLCASSHPGQGDSGANVLTFGAGSRLTVL.